This T cell receptor beta chain is from a study of blood T cell repertoires in COVID-19. The CDR3 length is 14 residues. Trimming left V 3 bases short and J 4 bases short, with 12 bases between. In germline, CDR1 is MDHEN, CDR2 SYDVKM. TCRdb's table, derived via immunoSEQ multiplex PCR, lists solely in-frame clones and lacks some. This repertoire shows about 190,000 clones, approximately 82% found once; its top ten account for 8% to 11%. The chain recombines TRBV28 with TRBJ1-2; D remains ambiguous. What was sequenced was peripheral blood. This TCR came from a woman of 80 years or more with active or convalescent COVID-19. CDR3 region: CASSLSGWSYGYTF. Here the CDR3 DNA reads TGTGCCAGCAGTTTGTCCGGGTGGAGCTATGGCTACACCTTC.